This is a list of T cell receptor beta chains from one sample in a study of OX40 agonist ivuxolimab in advanced cancers. The assay was immunoSEQ multiplex PCR, and TCRdb's table has in-frame clones only and misses some. The repertoire holds 98,000 or so clones, roughly 90% seen once, with about 2.4% in the top ten. Source: CD4+ or CD8+ T cells sorted from blood, taken in a trial of the OX40 agonist ivuxolimab. The source is an adult with an advanced solid tumor such as melanoma, head and neck, liver or kidney cancer. Both conserved end residues are part of each CDR3. The D gene is left open where the match is weak. Where a row states a size, it is once, few, many or the class of an expanded clone; other rows omit it.

D: -; size: few; length: 15; J: TRBJ2-3; V: TRBV11-2; DNA: TGTGCCAGCAGCTTAGATGGTCGGTTGATGCCCGATTTGTATTTT; CDR3: CASSLDGRLMPDLYF
D: -; size: once; length: 13; J: TRBJ1-5; V: TRBV4-1; DNA: TGCGCCAGCAGCCAAGGTTGGGATCAGCCCCAGCATTTT; CDR3: CASSQGWDQPQHF
D: -; size: -; length: 13; J: TRBJ1-3; V: TRBV7-9; DNA: TGTGCCAGCAGGGAAGGGGCTGGAAACACCATATATTTT; CDR3: CASREGAGNTIYF
D: -; size: -; length: 13; J: TRBJ2-5; V: TRBV11-2; DNA: TGTGCCAGCAGCAGGGACTTACAAGAGACCCAGTACTTC; CDR3: CASSRDLQETQYF
D: TRBD1; size: few; length: 14; J: TRBJ1-1; V: TRBV7-9; DNA: TGTGCCAGCAGCCAAGGACAGGCTAACACTGAAGCTTTCTTT; CDR3: CASSQGQANTEAFF
D: -; size: -; length: 15; J: TRBJ1-1; V: TRBV5-4; DNA: TGTGCCAGCAGCTTGGGGTCAGGGGTTAGCACTGAAGCTTTCTTT; CDR3: CASSLGSGVSTEAFF
D: -; size: -; length: 11; J: TRBJ2-7; V: TRBV28; DNA: TGTGCCGCCGGGACGAGCTACGAGCAGTACTTC; CDR3: CAAGTSYEQYF
D: -; size: -; length: 13; J: TRBJ2-1; V: TRBV28; DNA: TGTGCCAGCAGTCCGGGCTCCTACAATGAGCAGTTCTTC; CDR3: CASSPGSYNEQFF
D: -; size: once; length: 13; J: TRBJ2-2; V: TRBV28; DNA: TGTGCCAGCAGTCAACATGGGAAGGGGGAGCTGTTTTTT; CDR3: CASSQHGKGELFF
D: -; size: -; length: 12; J: TRBJ1-1; V: TRBV7-9; DNA: TGTGCCAGCAGCTTAGCGGCCCGGCGAGCTTTCTTT; CDR3: CASSLAARRAFF
D: TRBD1; size: -; length: 15; J: TRBJ2-7; V: TRBV9; DNA: TGTGCCAGCAGCGCAGAGGGGACAGGGACCTACGAGCAGTACTTC; CDR3: CASSAEGTGTYEQYF
D: TRBD1; size: -; length: 15; J: TRBJ2-2; V: TRBV5-1; DNA: TGCGCCAGCAGCCGGACAGGGCCGCACACCGGGGAGCTGTTTTTT; CDR3: CASSRTGPHTGELFF
D: TRBD2; size: -; length: 15; J: TRBJ2-2; V: TRBV2; DNA: TGTGCCAGCAGTCTTCTAGCGGGGCATACCGGGGAGCTGTTTTTT; CDR3: CASSLLAGHTGELFF
D: -; size: -; length: 14; J: TRBJ2-5; V: TRBV18; DNA: TGTGCCAGCTCACCACAAGGACTGCAAGAGACCCAGTACTTC; CDR3: CASSPQGLQETQYF
D: TRBD2; size: -; length: 16; J: TRBJ2-1; V: TRBV5-1; DNA: TGCGCCAGCAGCTTGCCTACTAGCGGGAGGGCCTATGAGCAGTTCTTC; CDR3: CASSLPTSGRAYEQFF
D: -; size: once; length: 13; J: TRBJ1-1; V: TRBV7-9; DNA: TGTGCCAGCAGCTTTGGAGAGAACACTGAAGCTTTCTTT; CDR3: CASSFGENTEAFF
D: -; size: -; length: 12; J: TRBJ2-7; V: TRBV28; DNA: TGTGCCAGCAGTTTAATCTCGGGAGAGCAGTACTTC; CDR3: CASSLISGEQYF
D: -; size: -; length: 16; J: TRBJ1-3; V: TRBV7-9; DNA: TGTGCCAGCAGCAGCTTCAAGCTGACTTCTGGAAACACCATATATTTT; CDR3: CASSSFKLTSGNTIYF
D: -; size: -; length: 13; J: TRBJ1-5; V: TRBV19; DNA: TGTGCCAGTACCACCCAGGGGAATCAGCCCCAGCATTTT; CDR3: CASTTQGNQPQHF
D: TRBD1; size: -; length: 16; J: TRBJ1-6; V: TRBV7-3; DNA: TGTGCCAGCAGCCTAAGGGGGACAGGGCCACATTCACCCCTCCACTTT; CDR3: CASSLRGTGPHSPLHF
D: -; size: -; length: 15; J: TRBJ1-3; V: TRBV10-3; DNA: TGTGCCATCAGTATTTCGCCCAGCTCTGGAAACACCATATATTTT; CDR3: CAISISPSSGNTIYF
D: TRBD2; size: -; length: 16; J: TRBJ2-2; V: TRBV5-1; DNA: TGCGCCAGCAGCTTGGTGGCGGGAGGGGTCACCGGGGAGCTGTTTTTT; CDR3: CASSLVAGGVTGELFF
D: -; size: -; length: 15; J: TRBJ2-7; V: TRBV6-5; DNA: TGTGCCAGCAGTTTCCTTAGCGGTTCATCCTACGAGCAGTACTTC; CDR3: CASSFLSGSSYEQYF
D: TRBD2; size: -; length: 16; J: TRBJ2-7; V: TRBV5-6; DNA: TGTGCCAGCAGCTCAGCGGGGACTGTGGTGGGGTACGAGCAGTACTTC; CDR3: CASSSAGTVVGYEQYF
D: -; size: -; length: 11; J: TRBJ2-7; V: TRBV20-1; DNA: TGCAGTGCTTCCCTACAGCCCGGGCAGTACTTC; CDR3: CSASLQPGQYF
D: TRBD1; size: -; length: 14; J: TRBJ1-2; V: TRBV28; DNA: TGTGCCAGCAGTACCTCCGGGACAGGGAGTGGCTACACCTTC; CDR3: CASSTSGTGSGYTF
D: -; size: -; length: 16; J: TRBJ2-1; V: TRBV7-5; DNA: TGTGCCAGAAGCAAATCCCGGACAGGGGTTGCAAATGAGCAGTTCTTC; CDR3: CARSKSRTGVANEQFF
D: TRBD2; size: -; length: 14; J: TRBJ2-1; V: TRBV7-2; DNA: TGTGCCAGCAGCTCCGGACTAGCTCGAGATGAGCAGTTCTTC; CDR3: CASSSGLARDEQFF
D: -; size: -; length: 13; J: TRBJ1-5; V: TRBV11-2; DNA: TGTGCCAGCAGCTTAGATATTACGGAGCCCCAGCATTTT; CDR3: CASSLDITEPQHF
D: -; size: -; length: 11; J: TRBJ2-7; V: TRBV19; DNA: TGTGCCAGTAGTATCGGGTATCTACAGTACTTC; CDR3: CASSIGYLQYF
D: -; size: -; length: 12; J: TRBJ1-2; V: TRBV14; DNA: TGTGCCAGCAGCCCGGGGATAGCCGGCTACACCTTC; CDR3: CASSPGIAGYTF
D: -; size: -; length: 14; J: TRBJ2-6; V: TRBV7-9; DNA: TGTGCCAGCAGCTTAGCGGGGGGTGCCAACGTCCTGACTTTC; CDR3: CASSLAGGANVLTF